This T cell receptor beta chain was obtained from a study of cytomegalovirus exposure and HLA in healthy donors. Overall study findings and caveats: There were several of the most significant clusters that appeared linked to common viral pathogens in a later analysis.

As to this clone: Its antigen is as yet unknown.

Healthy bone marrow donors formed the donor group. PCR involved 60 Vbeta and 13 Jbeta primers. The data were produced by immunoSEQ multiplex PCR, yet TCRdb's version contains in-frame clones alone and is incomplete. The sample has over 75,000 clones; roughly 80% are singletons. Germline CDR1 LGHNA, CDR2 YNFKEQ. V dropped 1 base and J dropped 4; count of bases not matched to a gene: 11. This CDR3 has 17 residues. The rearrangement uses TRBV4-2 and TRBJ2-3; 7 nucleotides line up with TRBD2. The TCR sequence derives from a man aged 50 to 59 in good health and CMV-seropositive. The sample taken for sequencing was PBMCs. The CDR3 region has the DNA TGTGCCAGCAGCCAAGGCGGCAAAGCGGGGTGGCCAGATACGCAGTATTTT. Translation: CASSQGGKAGWPDTQYF.